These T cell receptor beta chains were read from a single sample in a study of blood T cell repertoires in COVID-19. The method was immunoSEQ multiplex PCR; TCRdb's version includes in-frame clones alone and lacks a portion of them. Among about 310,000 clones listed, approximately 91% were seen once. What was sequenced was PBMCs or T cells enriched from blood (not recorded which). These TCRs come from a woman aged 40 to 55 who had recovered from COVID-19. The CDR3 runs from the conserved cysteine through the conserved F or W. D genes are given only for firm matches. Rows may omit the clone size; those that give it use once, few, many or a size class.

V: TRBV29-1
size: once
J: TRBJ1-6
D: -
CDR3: CSVRRESESPLHF
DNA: TGCAGCGTCCGACGGGAAAGCGAATCACCCCTCCACTTT

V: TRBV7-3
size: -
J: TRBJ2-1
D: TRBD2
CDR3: CASSLLAGGGNEQFF
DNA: TGTGCCAGCAGCCTCCTAGCGGGTGGGGGCAATGAGCAGTTCTTC

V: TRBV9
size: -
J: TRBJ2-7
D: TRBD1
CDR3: CASSMTGGTYEQYF
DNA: TGTGCCAGCAGCATGACAGGGGGAACCTACGAGCAGTACTTC

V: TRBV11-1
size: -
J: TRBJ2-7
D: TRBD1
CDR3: CASSSGTGSYEQYF
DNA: TGTGCCAGCAGCTCCGGGACAGGGTCTTACGAGCAGTACTTC

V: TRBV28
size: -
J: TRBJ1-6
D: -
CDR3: CASSVRNSPLHF
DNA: TGTGCCAGCAGTGTCAGGAATTCACCCCTCCACTTT

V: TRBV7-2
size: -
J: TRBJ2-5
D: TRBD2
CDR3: CASSLEGLAGEETQYF
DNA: TGTGCCAGCAGCTTAGAGGGACTAGCGGGAGAAGAGACCCAGTACTTC

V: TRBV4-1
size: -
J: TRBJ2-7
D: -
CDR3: CASSQVLETYEQYF
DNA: TGCGCCAGCAGCCAAGTGTTGGAGACTTACGAGCAGTACTTC

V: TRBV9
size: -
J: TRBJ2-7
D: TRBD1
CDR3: CASSPRDRGNEQYF
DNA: TGTGCCAGCAGCCCTCGGGACAGGGGAAACGAGCAGTACTTC

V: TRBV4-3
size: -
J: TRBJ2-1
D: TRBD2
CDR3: CASSQEAGAGNEQFF
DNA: TGCGCCAGCAGCCAAGAAGCGGGAGCTGGTAATGAGCAGTTCTTC

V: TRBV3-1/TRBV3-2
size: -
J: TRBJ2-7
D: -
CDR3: CASSQRLYPNEQYF
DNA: TGTGCCAGCAGCCAGAGACTATACCCCAACGAGCAGTACTTC

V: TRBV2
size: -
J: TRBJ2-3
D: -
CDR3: CASSALDTQYF
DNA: TGTGCCAGCAGTGCACTCGATACGCAGTATTTT

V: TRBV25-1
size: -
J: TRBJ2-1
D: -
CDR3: CASSDTSGVRSYNEQFF
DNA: TGTGCCAGCAGTGACACCTCGGGGGTGAGGTCCTACAATGAGCAGTTCTTC

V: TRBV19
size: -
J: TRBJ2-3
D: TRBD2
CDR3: CASTTSGADTQYF
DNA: TGTGCCAGTACCACAAGCGGGGCGGATACGCAGTATTTT

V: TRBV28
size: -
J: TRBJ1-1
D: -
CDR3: CASSLQGLGTEAFF
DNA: TGTGCCAGCAGTTTACAGGGATTAGGGACTGAAGCTTTCTTT

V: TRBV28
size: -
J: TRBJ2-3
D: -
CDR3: CASSVPGHPRTDTQYF
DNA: TGTGCCAGCAGTGTCCCGGGACACCCCAGGACAGATACGCAGTATTTT

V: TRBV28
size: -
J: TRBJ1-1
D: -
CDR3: CASSYDGRTFF
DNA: TGTGCCAGCAGTTACGATGGTAGAACTTTCTTT

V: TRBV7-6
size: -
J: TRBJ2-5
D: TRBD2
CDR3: CASSVGGETQYF
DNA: TGTGCCAGCAGCGTGGGGGGGGAGACCCAGTACTTC

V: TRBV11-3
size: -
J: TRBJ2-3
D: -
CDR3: CASRGSGSHTQYF
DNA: TGTGCCAGCAGGGGATCGGGATCTCATACGCAGTATTTT

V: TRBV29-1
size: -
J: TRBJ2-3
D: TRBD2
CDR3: CSVGLAGPSDTQYF
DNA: TGCAGCGTTGGACTAGCGGGACCATCGGATACGCAGTATTTT

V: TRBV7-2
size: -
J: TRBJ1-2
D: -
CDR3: CASSLELIITF
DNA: TGTGCCAGCAGCTTAGAGCTGATTATTACCTTC

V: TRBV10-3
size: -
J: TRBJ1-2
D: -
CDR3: CATLGGGLGYTF
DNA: TGTGCCACCCTAGGCGGGGGTTTAGGCTACACCTTC

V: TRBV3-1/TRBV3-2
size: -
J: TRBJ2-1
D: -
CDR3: CASSQDPLGGNEQFF
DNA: TGTGCCAGCAGCCAAGACCCACTAGGTGGCAATGAGCAGTTCTTC

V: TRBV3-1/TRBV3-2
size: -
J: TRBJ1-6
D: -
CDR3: CASGGGDSPLHF
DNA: TGTGCCAGCGGTGGAGGGGATTCACCCCTCCACTTT

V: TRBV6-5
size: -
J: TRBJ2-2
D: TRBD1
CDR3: CASSYAGGLNTGELFF
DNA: TGTGCCAGCAGTTACGCAGGGGGCCTGAACACCGGGGAGCTGTTTTTT

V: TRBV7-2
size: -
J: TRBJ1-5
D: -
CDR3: CASSLVGQTNQPQHF
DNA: TGTGCCAGCAGCTTAGTGGGACAAACAAATCAGCCCCAGCATTTT

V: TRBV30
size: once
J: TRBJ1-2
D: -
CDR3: CAWSVQRGGYTF
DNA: TGTGCCTGGAGTGTACAACGAGGTGGCTACACCTTC

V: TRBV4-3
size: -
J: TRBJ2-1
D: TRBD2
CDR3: CASSQEGSGMNEQFF
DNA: TGCGCCAGCAGCCAAGAGGGGAGCGGGATGAACGAGCAGTTCTTC

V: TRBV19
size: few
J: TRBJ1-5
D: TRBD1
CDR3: CASLGDRGSNQPQHF
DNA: TGTGCCAGTCTTGGAGACAGGGGAAGCAATCAGCCCCAGCATTTT

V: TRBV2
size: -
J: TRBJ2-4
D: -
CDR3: CASSVGSGAKNIQYF
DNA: TGTGCCAGCAGTGTTGGGTCCGGGGCCAAAAACATTCAGTACTTC

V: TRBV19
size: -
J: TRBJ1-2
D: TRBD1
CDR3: CASSIGAGQGARGYTF
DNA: TGTGCCAGTAGTATAGGCGCCGGACAGGGGGCGCGAGGCTACACCTTC

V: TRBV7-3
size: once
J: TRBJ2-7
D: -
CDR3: CASSLSGGSSYEQYF
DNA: TGTGCCAGCAGCTTAAGTGGGGGGTCCTCCTACGAGCAGTACTTC

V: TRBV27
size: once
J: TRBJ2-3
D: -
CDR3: CASSLARTSSTDTQYF
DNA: TGTGCCAGCAGTTTGGCGAGGACTTCTAGCACAGATACGCAGTATTTT

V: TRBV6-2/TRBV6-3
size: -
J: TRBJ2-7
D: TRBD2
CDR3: CASSYGGGASYEQYF
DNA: TGTGCCAGCAGTTACGGCGGGGGGGCCTCCTACGAGCAGTACTTC

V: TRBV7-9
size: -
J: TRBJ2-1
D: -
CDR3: CASRVLASSSYNEQFF
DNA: TGTGCCAGCAGAGTACTAGCCTCCTCCTCCTACAATGAGCAGTTCTTC

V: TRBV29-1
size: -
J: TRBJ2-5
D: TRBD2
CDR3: CSANLGEGETQYF
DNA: TGCAGCGCCAACTTGGGGGAGGGTGAGACCCAGTACTTC

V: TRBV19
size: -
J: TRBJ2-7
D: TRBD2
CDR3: CASSPEGPTGRVSYEQYF
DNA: TGTGCCAGTAGTCCAGAGGGCCCTACCGGGAGGGTCTCCTACGAGCAGTACTTC

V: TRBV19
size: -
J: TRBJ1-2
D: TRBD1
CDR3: CASNGRQGDGYTF
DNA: TGTGCCAGTAATGGGAGACAGGGCGATGGCTACACCTTC

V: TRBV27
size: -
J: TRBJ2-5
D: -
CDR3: CASSFTTQETQYF
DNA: TGTGCCAGCAGTTTCACAACCCAAGAGACCCAGTACTTC

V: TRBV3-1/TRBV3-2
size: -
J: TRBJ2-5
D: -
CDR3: CASSQVRWETQYF
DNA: TGTGCCAGCAGCCAAGTCAGGTGGGAGACCCAGTACTTC

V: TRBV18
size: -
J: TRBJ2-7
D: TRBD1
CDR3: CASSPIWQGASEGDEQYF
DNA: TGTGCCAGCTCACCTATCTGGCAGGGGGCTTCTGAGGGGGACGAGCAGTACTTC

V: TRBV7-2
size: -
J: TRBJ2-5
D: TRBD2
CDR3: CASSLGHPSGGQETQYF
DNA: TGTGCCAGCAGCTTAGGGCACCCTAGCGGGGGGCAAGAGACCCAGTACTTC

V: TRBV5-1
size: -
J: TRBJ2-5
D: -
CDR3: CASSLQRSQETQYF
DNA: TGCGCCAGCAGCCTTCAGCGGAGCCAAGAGACCCAGTACTTC

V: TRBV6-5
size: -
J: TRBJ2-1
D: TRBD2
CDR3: CASTPFGGGANEQFF
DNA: TGTGCCAGCACCCCCTTTGGCGGGGGGGCTAATGAGCAGTTCTTC

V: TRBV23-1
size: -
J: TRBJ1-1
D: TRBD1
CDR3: CASSQPRTGDTEAFF
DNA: TGCGCCAGCAGTCAACCCAGGACAGGGGATACTGAAGCTTTCTTT

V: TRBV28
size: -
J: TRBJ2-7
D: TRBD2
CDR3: CASSLVDGLAGGSYEQYF
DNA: TGTGCCAGCAGTTTAGTTGACGGGCTAGCGGGGGGCTCCTACGAGCAGTACTTC

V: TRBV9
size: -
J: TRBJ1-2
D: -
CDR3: CASSVGSGNGYTF
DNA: TGTGCCAGCAGCGTAGGCTCAGGGAATGGCTACACCTTC

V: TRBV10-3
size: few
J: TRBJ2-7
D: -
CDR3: CAISQVSYEQYF
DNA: TGTGCCATCAGTCAGGTTTCCTACGAGCAGTACTTC

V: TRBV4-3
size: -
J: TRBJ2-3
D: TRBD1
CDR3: CASSQGIHWDREPQGDTQYF
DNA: TGCGCCAGCAGCCAAGGGATACACTGGGACAGGGAACCCCAGGGGGATACGCAGTATTTT

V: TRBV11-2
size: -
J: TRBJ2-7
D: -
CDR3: CASSLPQVQAYEQYF
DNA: TGTGCCAGCAGCTTACCCCAGGTTCAGGCCTACGAGCAGTACTTC

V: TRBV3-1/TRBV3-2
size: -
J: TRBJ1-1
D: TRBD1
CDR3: CASSPGQGAEAFF
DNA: TGTGCCAGCAGCCCGGGCCAGGGGGCTGAAGCTTTCTTT